This entry concerns a single TCR beta chain. Its antigen remains unidentified. CDR1 and CDR2 (germline): SGHTS, YDEGEE. Trimming cost V 0 bases and J 2 bases; bases outside gene matches: 7. This CDR3 spans 18 amino acids. This entry belongs to a study of somatic mutations in cytotoxic T cells in rheumatoid arthritis. On the study more broadly: Including V beta1+ cells that were sequenced for TCRB, some T-cell populations stained with V beta antibodies were flow-sorted at nearly 100% purity.

Study-wide results and limits: Age-matched healthy controls and rheumatoid arthritis patients had CD8+ T-cell clonality that did not differ significantly.

Here immunoSEQ multiplex PCR was the method, and the copy in TCRdb shows in-frame clones only, minus some. The sample records 20,000 or so clones, around 84% being singletons. The material sequenced was CD8+ T cells sorted from blood. The chain uses TRBV5-8 and TRBJ2-3; 12 positions match TRBD2. The sequence came from a woman between 40 and 50 years old with rheumatoid arthritis. This chain's CDR3 is CASSLGAPSGGATDTQYF. Here the CDR3 DNA reads TGTGCCAGCAGCTTGGGGGCCCCTAGCGGGGGGGCCACAGATACGCAGTATTTT.